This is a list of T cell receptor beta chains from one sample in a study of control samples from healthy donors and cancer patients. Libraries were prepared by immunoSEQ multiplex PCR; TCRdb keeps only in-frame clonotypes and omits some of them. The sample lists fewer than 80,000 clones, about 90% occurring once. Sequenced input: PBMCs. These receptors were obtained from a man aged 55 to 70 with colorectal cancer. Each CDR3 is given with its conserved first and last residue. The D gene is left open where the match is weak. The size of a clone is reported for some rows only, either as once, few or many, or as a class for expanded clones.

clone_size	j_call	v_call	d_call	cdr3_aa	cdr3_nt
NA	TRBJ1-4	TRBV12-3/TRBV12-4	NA	CASKGIPGKLFF	TGTGCCAGCAAGGGCATTCCGGGGAAACTGTTTTTT
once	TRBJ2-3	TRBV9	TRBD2	CASSVTASGGDTQYF	TGTGCCAGCAGCGTAACTGCGAGCGGGGGAGATACGCAGTATTTT
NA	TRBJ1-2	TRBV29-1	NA	CSVYRETGYTF	TGCAGCGTTTACAGGGAGACTGGCTACACCTTC
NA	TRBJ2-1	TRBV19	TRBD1	CASSIWGTDRYNEQFF	TGTGCCAGTAGTATATGGGGGACAGACCGCTACAATGAGCAGTTCTTC
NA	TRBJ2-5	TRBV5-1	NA	CASSLVAVQETQYF	TGCGCCAGCAGCTTGGTAGCGGTACAAGAGACCCAGTACTTC
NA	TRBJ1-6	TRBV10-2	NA	CASSVVGNNSPLHF	TGCGCCAGCAGTGTTGTGGGGAATAATTCACCCCTCCACTTT
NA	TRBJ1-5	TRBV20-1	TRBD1	CSASMGQGINQPQHF	TGCAGTGCTAGTATGGGACAGGGAATCAATCAGCCCCAGCATTTT
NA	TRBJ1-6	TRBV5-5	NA	CASSFRWNYNSPLHF	TGTGCCAGCAGCTTTCGTTGGAACTATAATTCACCCCTCCACTTT
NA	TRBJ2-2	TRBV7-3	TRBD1	CASSPDRGVGTGELFF	TGTGCCAGCAGCCCAGACAGGGGGGTCGGCACCGGGGAGCTGTTTTTT
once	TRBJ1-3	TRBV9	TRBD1	CASSPGTAGNTIYF	TGTGCCAGCAGCCCAGGGACAGCTGGAAACACCATATATTTT
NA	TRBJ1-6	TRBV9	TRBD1	CASGTGNSPLHF	TGTGCCAGCGGGACAGGGAATTCACCCCTCCACTTT